This record looks at one TCR beta chain sequence and its context. No antigen is known for it. Data came from immunoSEQ multiplex PCR; TCRdb stores just in-frame clones and leaves some out. The sample holds 95,000 to 150,000 clones, about 90% seen once. These data come from a study of T cell responses to AZD1222 COVID-19 vaccine. Study findings and constraints: Sampling that yielded the repertoires occurred only after the peak T cell response.

V was clipped by 5 bases and J by 0 bases, with 11 bases between them. The CDR3 totals 15 residues. Germline V gene data show CDR1 as MDHEN and CDR2 as SYDVKM. V gene TRBV28 combines with J gene TRBJ2-1; the D is unclear. This clonotype was sampled from an adult who received the AZD1222 COVID-19 vaccine. Here the sequenced sample was peripheral blood, taken 28 days after the second AZD1222 dose. The CDR3: CASSLGSLSYNEQFF. CDR3 coding DNA: TGTGCCAGCAGTCTGGGGTCCCTCTCCTACAATGAGCAGTTCTTC. The entire variable domain, with the rest obtained from reference TRBV28 and TRBJ2-1, is as follows: DVKVTQSSRYLVKRTGEKVFLECVQDMDHENMFWYRQDPGLGLRLIYFSYDVKMKEKGDIPEGYSVSREKKERFSLILESASTNQTSMYLCASSLGSLSYNEQFFGPGTRLTVL.